This T cell receptor (beta chain) is drawn from a study of T cells in Graves' hyperthyroidism and ophthalmopathy (dated by TCRdb to about 2019). Looking at the study overall: Peripheral blood was collected at initial diagnosis, before any treatment. According to the paper, TCR Vbeta CDR3 sequencing was carried out on more than 120 peripheral blood samples, which came from 40 to 45 ophthalmopathy, some 73 hyperthyroidism and some 17 progressor patients. Following sampling, methimazole starting at 30 mg daily was given to hyperthyroidism patients, and high-dose intravenous methylprednisolone was given to ophthalmopathy patients. In six Graves' hyperthyroidism patients, the study also compared T-cell repertoires from thyroid tissue with T-cell repertoires from blood. The 100 or so discovery patients were divided at random into training and test sets in a 7:3 ratio. TCR V-J signatures able to tell the groups apart were searched for in a discovery cohort of 100 patients, of whom around 42 had Graves' ophthalmopathy and about 60 had stable Graves' hyperthyroidism. Prospective prediction of ophthalmopathy was tested in an independent validation cohort of some 20 hyperthyroidism patients and 15 to 17 patients who later progressed to ophthalmopathy. Broader findings and caveats from the paper: Blood samples also contained most of the expanded thyroid clonotypes (frequency above 0.001), which suggests that blood repertoires may reflect thyroid immune responses. In cross-validation, a model built on a 13 V-J signature told ophthalmopathy apart from stable hyperthyroidism with 85% to 90% sensitivity and roughly 83% specificity, and in testing the same model reached 80%/75%. No statistical method was used to fix the sample size in advance, and group allocation was not hidden from the investigators. In validation, progression to ophthalmopathy was predicted by the model with about 70% sensitivity and roughly 76% specificity, a median of about 6.8 months before onset.

This clonotype was recorded many times. No antigen is known for it. There are no base qualities to consult, and no much larger clone falls within one base. The TCR beta CDR3 regions were amplified from RNA transcripts. For the first round of RT-PCR on the TCR CDR3, the HTBI primer set was used together with the Qiagen OneStep RT-PCR kit. Libraries were constructed in a second round of multiplex PCR, after which size selection and purification were performed. Sequencing of the libraries was done on an Illumina HiSeq2000 using paired-end 100 bp reads. In the paper's pipeline: SOAPnuke was used to process the raw data, removing reads that contained adapters or uncalled bases, had a mean Phred below 15, or lacked an exact match to the constant primer or identifier. COPE v1.2.5 was used to merge high-quality paired reads, and clonotypes were defined as unique nucleotide sequences. MiTCR v1.1 was used to align the clonotypes against IMGT TRBV, TRBD and TRBJ reference segments. The analysis was restricted to V-J combinations with a frequency above 0.0001, which together covered over 99% of the repertoires. The TCS score was defined as the ratio of F50 (clonal expansion) to E x V (chaos), calculated using BLOSUM62-based TCRdist between CDR3 peptides within each V-J. Welch's t-statistics and random forest reduced roughly 500 V-J features to under 15, which were used in a naive Bayes classifier (R e1071). TCRdb itself trimmed the public reads at Q25 with fastp, ran MiXCR and retained productive beta chains. Identical CDR3 protein sequences are pooled into one entry, listed with their most common genes and DNA. TCRdb's processing, not the authors', yielded these V and J calls. The table for this sample lists 350,000 or so distinct CDR3 sequences; around 18% of them were counted only once. Of the sample, roughly 16% falls within the top ten clones.

The germline V gene encodes CDR1 LGHNT and CDR2 FRNRAP. The CDR3 starts with the cysteine, ends with the phenylalanine, and has 14 residues. Left in the record is the CDR3 DNA by itself, 42 bases read in frame from the first base. V and J are truncated by 6 bases and 1 base respectively, leaving an intervening sequence of 12 bases. Ophthalmopathy patients had moderately to severely active disease, with a Clinical Activity Score of 3 or more, a NOSPECS grade of 4 or more, and a disease duration of less than 3 months. Any patient with an uncontrolled infection, another autoimmune disease, pregnancy or lactation was excluded. Diagnoses were established on the basis of clinical symptoms, serum thyroxine and TRAb, thyroid ultrasound, and orbital computed tomography. PBMCs were separated from approximately 9.9 ml of fresh peripheral blood using Ficoll-Paque density gradient centrifugation. Total RNA was extracted with Trizol reagent, and quality was checked on an Agilent 2100 Bioanalyzer.

The rearrangement joined TRBV12-5 to TRBJ1-1; 6 matching bases give a weak D call of TRBD1. The source of this sequence is a woman in her thirties or forties with Graves' ophthalmopathy. The material sequenced was blood. For the CDR3, the sequence is CASGVTGTNTEAFF. The nucleotide sequence is TGTGCTAGTGGAGTGACAGGCACGAACACTGAAGCTTTCTTT. The entire variable domain, with the stretches around the CDR3 drawn from the reference TRBV12-5 and TRBJ1-1 proteins, is DARVTQTPRHKVTEMGQEVTMRCQPILGHNTVFWYRQTMMQGLELLAYFRNRAPLDDSGMPKDRFSAEMPDATLATLKIQPSEPRDSAVYFCASGVTGTNTEAFFGQGTRLTVV.